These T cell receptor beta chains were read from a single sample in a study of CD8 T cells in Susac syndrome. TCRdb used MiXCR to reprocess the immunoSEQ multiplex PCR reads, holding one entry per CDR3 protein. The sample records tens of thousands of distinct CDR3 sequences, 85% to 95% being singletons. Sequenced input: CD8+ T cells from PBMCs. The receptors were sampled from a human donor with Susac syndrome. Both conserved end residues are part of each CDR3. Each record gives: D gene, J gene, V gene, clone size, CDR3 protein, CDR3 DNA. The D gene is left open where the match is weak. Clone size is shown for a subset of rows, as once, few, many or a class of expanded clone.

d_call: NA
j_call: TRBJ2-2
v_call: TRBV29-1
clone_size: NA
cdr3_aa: CSVEDLQSRALNTGELFF
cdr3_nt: TGCAGCGTTGAAGATCTTCAGAGCAGGGCCCTGAACACCGGGGAGCTGTTTTTT

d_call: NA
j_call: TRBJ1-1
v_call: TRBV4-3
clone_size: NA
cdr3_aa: CASSQDGLQDTEAFF
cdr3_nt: TGCGCCAGCAGCCAAGATGGGCTGCAGGACACTGAAGCTTTCTTT

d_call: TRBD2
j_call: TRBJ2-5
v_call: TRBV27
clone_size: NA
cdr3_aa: CASSLWLAGRLETQYF
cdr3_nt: TGTGCCAGCAGTTTATGGCTAGCGGGAAGGTTGGAGACCCAGTACTTC

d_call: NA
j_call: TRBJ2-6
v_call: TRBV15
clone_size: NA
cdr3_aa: CATTGVLLTSGANVLTF
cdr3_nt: TGTGCCACCACGGGGGTCCTTCTAACCTCTGGGGCCAACGTCCTGACTTTC

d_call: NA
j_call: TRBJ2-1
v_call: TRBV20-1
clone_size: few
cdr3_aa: CSAPGYNEQFF
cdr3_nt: TGCAGTGCTCCGGGCTACAATGAGCAGTTCTTC

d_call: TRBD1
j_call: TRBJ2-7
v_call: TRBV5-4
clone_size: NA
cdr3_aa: CASSLGGWDRAYEQYF
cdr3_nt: TGTGCCAGCAGCTTGGGGGGCTGGGACAGGGCCTACGAGCAGTACTTC

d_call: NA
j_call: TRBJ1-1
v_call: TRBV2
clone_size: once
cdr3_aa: CASRSTEAFF
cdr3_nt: TGTGCCAGTAGAAGCACTGAAGCTTTCTTT

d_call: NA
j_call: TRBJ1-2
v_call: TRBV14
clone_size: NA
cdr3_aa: CASSQDMGGFGYTF
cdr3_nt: TGTGCCAGCAGCCAAGATATGGGGGGATTTGGCTACACCTTC

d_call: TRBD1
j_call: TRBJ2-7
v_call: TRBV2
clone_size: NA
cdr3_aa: CASRQGSRYEQYF
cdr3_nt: TGTGCCAGCCGACAGGGGTCGAGATACGAGCAGTACTTC

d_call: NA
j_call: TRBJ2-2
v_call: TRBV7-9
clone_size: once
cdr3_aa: CASTIFTGELFF
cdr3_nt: TGTGCCAGCACCATTTTTACCGGGGAGCTGTTTTTT

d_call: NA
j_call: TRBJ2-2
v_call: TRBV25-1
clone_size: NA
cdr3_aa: CASSESGGELFF
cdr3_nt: TGTGCCAGCAGTGAATCTGGGGGGGAGCTGTTTTTT

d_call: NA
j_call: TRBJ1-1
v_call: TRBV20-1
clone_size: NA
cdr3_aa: CSARDADMNTEAFF
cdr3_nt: TGCAGTGCTAGAGATGCGGACATGAACACTGAAGCTTTCTTT

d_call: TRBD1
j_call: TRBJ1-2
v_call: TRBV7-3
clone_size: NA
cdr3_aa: CASSPTGGGYGYTF
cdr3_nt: TGTGCCAGCAGCCCCACAGGGGGCGGCTATGGCTACACCTTC

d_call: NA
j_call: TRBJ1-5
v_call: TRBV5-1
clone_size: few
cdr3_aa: CASSLEGQPQHF
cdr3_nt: TGTGCCAGCAGCTTAGAGGGTCAGCCCCAGCATTTT

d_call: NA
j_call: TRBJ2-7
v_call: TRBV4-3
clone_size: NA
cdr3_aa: CASSQTRGYSYEQYF
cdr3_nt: TGCGCCAGCAGCCAAACTCGCGGGTACTCCTACGAGCAGTACTTC

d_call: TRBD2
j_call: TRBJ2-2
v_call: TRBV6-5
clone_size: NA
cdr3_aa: CASSYPSGIVTGELFF
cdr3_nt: TGTGCCAGCAGTTACCCTAGCGGGATTGTCACCGGGGAGCTGTTTTTT

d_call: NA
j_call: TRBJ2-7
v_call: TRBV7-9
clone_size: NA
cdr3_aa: CASSSSAYEQYF
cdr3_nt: TGTGCCAGCAGCTCTAGTGCCTACGAGCAGTACTTC

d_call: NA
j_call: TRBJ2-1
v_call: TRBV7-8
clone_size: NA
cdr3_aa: CASSLLREALNEQFF
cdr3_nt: TGTGCCAGCAGCCTTCTAAGGGAGGCGTTAAATGAGCAGTTCTTC

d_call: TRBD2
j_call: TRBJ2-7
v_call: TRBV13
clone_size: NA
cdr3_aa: CASSPASGSSLEQYF
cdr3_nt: TGTGCCAGCAGCCCCGCTAGCGGGAGTTCTCTCGAGCAGTACTTC

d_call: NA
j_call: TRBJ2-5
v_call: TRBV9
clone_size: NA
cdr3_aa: CASSVDFGSGETQYF
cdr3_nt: TGTGCCAGCAGCGTAGATTTCGGTTCGGGAGAGACCCAGTACTTC

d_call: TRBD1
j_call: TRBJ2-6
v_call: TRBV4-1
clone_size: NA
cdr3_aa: CASSRDREGVGANVLTF
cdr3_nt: TGCGCCAGCAGCCGGGACAGGGAAGGGGTTGGGGCCAACGTCCTGACTTTC

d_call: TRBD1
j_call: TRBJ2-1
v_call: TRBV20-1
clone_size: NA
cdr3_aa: CSARDPGTAYNEQFF
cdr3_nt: TGCAGTGCTAGAGACCCTGGGACAGCGTACAATGAGCAGTTCTTC

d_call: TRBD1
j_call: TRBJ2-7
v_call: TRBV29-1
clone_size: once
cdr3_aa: CSVRQGLYEQYF
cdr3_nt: TGCAGCGTCCGACAGGGTCTCTACGAGCAGTACTTC

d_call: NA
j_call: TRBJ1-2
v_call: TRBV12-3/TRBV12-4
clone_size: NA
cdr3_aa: CASSLAVLNYGYTF
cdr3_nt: TGTGCCAGCAGTTTAGCAGTCCTTAACTATGGCTACACCTTC

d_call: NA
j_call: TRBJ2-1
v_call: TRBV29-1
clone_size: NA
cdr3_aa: CSVVGWGATYNEQFF
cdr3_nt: TGCAGCGTTGTAGGATGGGGGGCTACCTACAATGAGCAGTTCTTC

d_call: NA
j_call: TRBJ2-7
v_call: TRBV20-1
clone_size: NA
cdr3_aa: CSARPQDSPSYEQYF
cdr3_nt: TGCAGTGCTAGACCACAAGATTCCCCCTCCTACGAGCAGTACTTC

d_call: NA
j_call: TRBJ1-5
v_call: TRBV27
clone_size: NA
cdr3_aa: CASSLARGNQPQHF
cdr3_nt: TGTGCCAGCAGTTTAGCACGGGGCAATCAGCCCCAGCATTTT

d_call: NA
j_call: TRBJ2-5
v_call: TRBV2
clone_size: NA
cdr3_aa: CASGTLLTDGTKGETQYF
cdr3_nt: TGTGCCAGCGGGACCTTGTTAACTGATGGAACTAAGGGAGAGACCCAGTACTTC

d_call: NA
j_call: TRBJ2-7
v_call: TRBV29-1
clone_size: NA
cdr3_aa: CSVFLLGSSEQYF
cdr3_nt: TGCAGCGTTTTCCTTTTAGGGTCGAGCGAGCAGTACTTC

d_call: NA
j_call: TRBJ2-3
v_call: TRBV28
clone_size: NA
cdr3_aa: CASSAWGDTQYF
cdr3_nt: TGTGCCAGCAGTGCGTGGGGGGATACGCAGTATTTT

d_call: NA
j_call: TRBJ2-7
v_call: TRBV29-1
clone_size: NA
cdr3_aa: CSVDRGGTSDREQYF
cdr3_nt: TGCAGCGTTGATCGCGGAGGCACGTCCGATCGGGAGCAGTACTTC

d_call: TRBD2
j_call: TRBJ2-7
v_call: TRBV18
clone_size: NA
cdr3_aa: CASSPELAGVTYEQYF
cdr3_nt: TGTGCCAGCTCACCAGAACTAGCGGGAGTTACGTACGAGCAGTACTTC

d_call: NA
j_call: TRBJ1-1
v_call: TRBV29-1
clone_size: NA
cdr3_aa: CSVDGVFPFF
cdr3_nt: TGCAGCGTTGATGGGGTCTTCCCTTTCTTT

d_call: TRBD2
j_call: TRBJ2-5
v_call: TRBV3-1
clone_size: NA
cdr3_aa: CASSPGASGGQTQYF
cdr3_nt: TGTGCCAGCAGTCCTGGGGCTAGCGGAGGGCAAACCCAGTACTTC

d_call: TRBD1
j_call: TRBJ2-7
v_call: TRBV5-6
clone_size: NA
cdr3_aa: CASSGGQGSPEQYF
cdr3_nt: TGTGCCAGCAGCGGGGGACAGGGTTCTCCGGAGCAGTACTTC

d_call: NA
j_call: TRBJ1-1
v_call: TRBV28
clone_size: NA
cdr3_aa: CATGQLHTEAFF
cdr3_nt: TGTGCCACCGGACAGCTCCACACTGAAGCTTTCTTT

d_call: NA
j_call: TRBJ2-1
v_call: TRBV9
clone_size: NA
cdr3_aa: CASNFIGGPEQFF
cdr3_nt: TGTGCCAGCAACTTTATCGGGGGGCCTGAGCAGTTCTTC

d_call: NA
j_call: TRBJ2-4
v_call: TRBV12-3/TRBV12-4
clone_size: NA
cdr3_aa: CASSSDLAKNIQYF
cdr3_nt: TGTGCCAGCAGTTCCGACCTAGCCAAAAACATTCAGTACTTC

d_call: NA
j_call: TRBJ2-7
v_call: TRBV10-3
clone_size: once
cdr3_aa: CAISEPPGTYEQYF
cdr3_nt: TGTGCCATCAGTGAGCCGCCGGGGACCTACGAGCAGTACTTC

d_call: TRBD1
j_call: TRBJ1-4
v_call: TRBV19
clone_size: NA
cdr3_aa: CASSILGGWSEKLFF
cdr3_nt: TGTGCCAGTAGTATCCTAGGGGGCTGGAGTGAAAAACTGTTTTTT

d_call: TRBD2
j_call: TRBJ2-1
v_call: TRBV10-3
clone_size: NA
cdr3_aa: CAISESSAGEGPYNEQFF
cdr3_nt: TGTGCCATCAGTGAGTCTAGCGCGGGGGAGGGTCCCTACAATGAGCAGTTCTTC

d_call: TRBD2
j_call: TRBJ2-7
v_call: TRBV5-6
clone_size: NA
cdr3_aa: CASSWGTSAYEQYF
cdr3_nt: TGTGCCAGCAGCTGGGGGACTAGCGCCTACGAGCAGTACTTC

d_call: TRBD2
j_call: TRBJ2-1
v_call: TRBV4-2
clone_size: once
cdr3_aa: CASSPLAGGTEDEQFF
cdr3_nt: TGTGCCAGCAGCCCGTTAGCGGGAGGAACCGAGGATGAGCAGTTCTTC

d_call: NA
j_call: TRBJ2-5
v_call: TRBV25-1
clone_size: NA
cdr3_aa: CASSEWEQTQYF
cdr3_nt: TGTGCCAGCAGTGAATGGGAGCAGACCCAGTACTTC

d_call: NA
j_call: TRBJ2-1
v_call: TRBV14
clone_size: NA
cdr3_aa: CASSQKARVAAVGDEQFF
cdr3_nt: TGTGCCAGCAGCCAGAAGGCTCGCGTAGCGGCTGTGGGGGATGAGCAGTTCTTC

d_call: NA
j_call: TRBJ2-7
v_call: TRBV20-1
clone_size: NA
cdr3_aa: CSLPGELSYEQYF
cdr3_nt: TGCAGCCTCCCTGGGGAGCTCTCCTACGAGCAGTACTTC

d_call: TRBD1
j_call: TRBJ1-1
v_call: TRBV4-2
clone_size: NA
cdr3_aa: CASSQTGRTEAFF
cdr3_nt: TGTGCCAGCAGCCAGACAGGGAGGACTGAAGCTTTCTTT

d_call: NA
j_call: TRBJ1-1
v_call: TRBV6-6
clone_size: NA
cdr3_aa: CASSYAGIEAFF
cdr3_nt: TGTGCCAGCAGTTATGCAGGGATCGAAGCTTTCTTT

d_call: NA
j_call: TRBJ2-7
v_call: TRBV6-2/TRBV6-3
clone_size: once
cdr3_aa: CASTADLLGEQYF
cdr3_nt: TGTGCCAGCACGGCGGATCTCCTAGGCGAGCAGTACTTC

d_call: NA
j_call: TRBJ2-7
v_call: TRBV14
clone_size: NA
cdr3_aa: CASSLDRPYEQYF
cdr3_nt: TGTGCCAGCAGCCTCGACAGGCCCTACGAGCAGTACTTC